The T cell receptor (beta chain) described here comes from a study of blood T cell repertoires in COVID-19. Looking at the study overall: COVID-19 samples, acute and convalescent, were from the United States, Italy and Spain. PBMCs, B-cell-depleted T cells, or T cells were the source of the cDNA or gDNA that made up the material.

Per the original methods: Cell counts per sample came from amplifying reference gene primers. Only in-frame clones appear in the TCRdb table, and some are missing; sequencing was by immunoSEQ multiplex PCR. V and J calls and clone size are given by that table; D and trimming were obtained from the DNA. The repertoire holds some 150,000 clones, with 80% to 85% as singletons. Trimming removed 5 bases from V and 3 bases from J, with 11 bases in between. Germline V gene lookup returns CDR1 PRHDT and CDR2 FYEKMQ (reference sequence). The CDR3 loop spans 13 amino acids. This chain joins TRBV13 and TRBJ2-7, with a possible D match to TRBD1 (6 bases). The sequence came from a woman in her sixties or seventies with active or convalescent COVID-19. The specimen sequenced was peripheral blood. CDR3 loop: CASSIRDNYEQYV. DNA of the CDR3: TGTGCCAGCAGCATCCGGGACAACTACGAGCAGTACGTC.